This T cell receptor (beta chain) appears in the sequencing data of a study of molecular identifiers for immune sequencing clone quantification. Overall study context: Replicate RNA from 20,000 or 100,000 naive CD8 T cells formed five aliquots; four were sequenced. Study findings and constraints: Clones above 20 RNA copies held over 97% of effector molecules, under 1% in naive cells.

TCRdb recomputed calls from the PCR reads with MiXCR, one row per CDR3 protein. The sample records fewer than 350,000 distinct CDR3 sequences, 24% being singletons. Investigators produced naive CD8 libraries from approximately 20,000 to 1,000,000 sorted cells, drawing on 10%, 30% or 50% RNA. In the sort, naive CD8 T cells were defined as CD8+CD4-CCR7+CD45RA+. The CDR3 has 17 amino acids. From germline, CDR1 is MNHEY and CDR2 SMNVEV (reference sequence). Trimming removed 2 bases from V and 2 bases from J; junction bases left unmatched: 5. This clonotype has just a few counts. The target antigen is unknown.

This clonotype was obtained from a human donor in good health. Some libraries in this study had Jurkat cell RNA spiked in. The sequenced sample consisted of naive CD8+ T cells from blood, with Jurkat cell RNA spiked in. As for subset: FACS-sorted CD8+CD4-CCR7+CD45RA+ naive T cells. The gene calls are TRBV27 and TRBJ2-1; 11 nucleotides match TRBD2. The CDR3 DNA reads as TGTGCCAGCAGTTTACTACCTAGCGGGGGGACCTACAATGAGCAGTTCTTC. Amino acid sequence: CASSLLPSGGTYNEQFF.